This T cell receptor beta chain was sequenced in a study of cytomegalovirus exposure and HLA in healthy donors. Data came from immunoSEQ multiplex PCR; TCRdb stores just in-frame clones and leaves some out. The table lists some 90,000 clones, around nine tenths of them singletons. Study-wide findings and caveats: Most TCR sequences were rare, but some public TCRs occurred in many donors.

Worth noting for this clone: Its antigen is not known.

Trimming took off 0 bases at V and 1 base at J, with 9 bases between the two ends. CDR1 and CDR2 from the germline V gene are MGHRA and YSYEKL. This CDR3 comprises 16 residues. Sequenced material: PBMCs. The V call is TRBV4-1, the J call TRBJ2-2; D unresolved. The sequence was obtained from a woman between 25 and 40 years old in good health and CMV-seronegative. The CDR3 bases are TGCGCCAGCAGCCAAGATACGGTTTGGAACACCGGGGAGCTGTTTTTT. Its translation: CASSQDTVWNTGELFF.